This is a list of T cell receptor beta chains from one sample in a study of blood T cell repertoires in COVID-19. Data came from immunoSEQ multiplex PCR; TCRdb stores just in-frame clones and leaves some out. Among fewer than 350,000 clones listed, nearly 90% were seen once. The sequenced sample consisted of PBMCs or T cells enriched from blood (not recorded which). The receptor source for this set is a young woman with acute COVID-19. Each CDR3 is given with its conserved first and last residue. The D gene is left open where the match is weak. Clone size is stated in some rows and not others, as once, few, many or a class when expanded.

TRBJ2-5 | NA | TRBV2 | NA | TGTGCCAGCAGTGAAGAAGACAAGATTCAAGAGACCCAGTACTTC | CASSEEDKIQETQYF
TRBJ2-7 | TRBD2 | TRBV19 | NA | TGTGCCAGTAGTATGGCCCGGGAGGACTCCTACGAGCAGTACTTC | CASSMAREDSYEQYF
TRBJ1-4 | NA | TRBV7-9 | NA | TGTGCCAGCAGCTTAGAATTCATACAGGGAAGAACTAATGAAAAACTGTTTTTT | CASSLEFIQGRTNEKLFF
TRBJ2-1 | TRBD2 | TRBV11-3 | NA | TGTGCCAGCAGCTCTAGGACTAGCGGGATAAATGAGCAGTTCTTC | CASSSRTSGINEQFF
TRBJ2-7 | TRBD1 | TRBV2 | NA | TGTGCCAGCAGTACGGGACAGGGTTACGAGCAGTACTTC | CASSTGQGYEQYF
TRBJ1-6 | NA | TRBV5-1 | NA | TGCGCCAGCAGCCCACAATGGGGGCGCGGCTATAATTCACCCCTCCACTTT | CASSPQWGRGYNSPLHF
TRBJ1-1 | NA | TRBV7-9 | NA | TGTGCCAGCAGCTTAACCGAGGTGTTGGGAGCTTTCTTT | CASSLTEVLGAFF
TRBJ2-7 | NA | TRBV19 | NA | TGTGCCAGTAGTATCTTGGGGACAAGCTCCTACGAGCAGTACTTC | CASSILGTSSYEQYF
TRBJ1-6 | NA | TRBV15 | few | TGTGCCACCAGCCGACAAAGCTTCAATTCACCCCTCCACTTT | CATSRQSFNSPLHF
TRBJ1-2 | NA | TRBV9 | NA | TGTGCCAGCAGCGTCCGCGAGGGAGGCTACACCTTC | CASSVREGGYTF